The entry below gives a single T cell receptor (beta chain) sequence along with its context. The source of the sample is a study of blood T cell repertoires in COVID-19. Study details: Acute and convalescent COVID-19 samples came from the United States, Italy and Spain.

This CDR3 is built from 20 residues. Trimming cost V 1 base and J 7 bases; bases outside gene matches: 17. Original handling: Using reference gene primer amplification, nucleated cell counts were estimated. The method was immunoSEQ multiplex PCR; TCRdb's version includes in-frame clones alone and lacks a portion of them. Clone size and the V and J calls come from that table; the DNA yielded D and trimming. The sample has about 210,000 clones; about 86% are singletons. The genes are TRBV23-1 and TRBJ1-6; 9 bases are shared with TRBD1. Being an ORF, TRBV23-1 has a function that is uncertain. Material for sequencing was peripheral blood. This sequence was found in a man aged 45-60 years with active or convalescent COVID-19. CDR3 bases: TGCGCCAGCAGTCAATTCAGGGGAACGTACAGGGGGCCGGGGAATTCACCCCTCCACTTT. As protein: CASSQFRGTYRGPGNSPLHF.